Listed below are T cell receptor beta chains from one sample, sequenced in a study of T cells in localized non-small cell lung cancer. Profiling relied on immunoSEQ multiplex PCR, and the TCRdb table lists in-frame clones only, not all of them. The sample consists of more than 30,000 clones, roughly 87% of them appearing once. Sequenced material: peripheral blood mononuclear cells, taken before any cancer treatment. The receptor set was obtained from a man aged 40-75 years with stage III lung adenocarcinoma. Both conserved end residues are part of each CDR3. Each record gives: clone size, J gene, D gene, V gene, CDR3 protein, CDR3 DNA. D genes are given only for firm matches. Clone size is stated in some rows and not others, as once, few, many or a class when expanded.

few TRBJ1-5 TRBD1 TRBV28 CASSGLSGGWNQPQHF TGTGCCAGCAGTGGACTATCAGGGGGTTGGAATCAGCCCCAGCATTTT
- TRBJ2-3 - TRBV9 CASSVAEGSTDTQYF TGTGCCAGCAGCGTAGCGGAGGGCAGCACAGATACGCAGTATTTT
- TRBJ2-5 TRBD1 TRBV5-4 CASSLGKGQGQETQYF TGTGCCAGCAGCTTGGGGAAAGGACAGGGTCAAGAGACCCAGTACTTC
few TRBJ1-6 - TRBV5-1 CASSQSDIRLRQFSPLHF TGCGCCAGCAGCCAGTCGGACATCCGTTTGAGGCAATTTTCACCCCTCCACTTT
- TRBJ2-4 - TRBV11-2 CASRLSGGKNIQYF TGTGCCAGCCGGTTGTCTGGGGGGAAAAACATTCAGTACTTC
- TRBJ1-2 - TRBV7-9 CASRGAAYGYTF TGTGCCAGCAGAGGGGCCGCCTATGGCTACACCTTC
- TRBJ2-2 - TRBV11-1 CASSYAVGAYTGELFF TGTGCCAGCAGCTACGCAGTCGGGGCCTACACCGGGGAGCTGTTTTTT
- TRBJ1-4 - TRBV30 CACRHMEREKLFF TGTGCCTGCCGCCATATGGAGCGTGAAAAACTGTTTTTT
- TRBJ1-1 - TRBV9 CASSRRGSGYTEAFF TGTGCCAGCAGCCGACGGGGCAGTGGGTACACTGAAGCTTTCTTT
- TRBJ1-2 - TRBV4-2 CASSQGGTGSSSYGYTF TGTGCCAGCAGCCAGGGGGGTACAGGGTCATCGTCCTATGGCTACACCTTC
- TRBJ1-1 - TRBV5-6 CASSLKRNTEAFF TGTGCCAGCAGCTTAAAAAGGAACACTGAAGCTTTCTTT
- TRBJ1-5 TRBD1 TRBV4-1 CASSQGPGQGRGSQPQHF TGCGCCAGCAGCCAAGGTCCAGGACAGGGGCGAGGAAGTCAGCCCCAGCATTTT
- TRBJ1-5 - TRBV2 CASGGTNQPQHF TGTGCCAGCGGGGGGACCAATCAGCCCCAGCATTTT
once TRBJ2-7 - TRBV4-1 CASSRPIRRGAVEQYF TGCGCCAGCAGCCGACCGATTAGGAGGGGGGCGGTCGAGCAGTACTTC
- TRBJ2-7 - TRBV5-1 CASSLGGRDFREQYF TGCGCCAGCAGCTTGGGTGGCAGGGATTTTAGGGAGCAGTACTTC
- TRBJ1-6 - TRBV6-1 CASRVGRAVNSPLHF TGTGCCAGCAGGGTGGGAAGGGCCGTAAATTCACCCCTCCACTTT
- TRBJ2-7 - TRBV7-8 CASSPMTEGLGHEQYF TGTGCCAGCAGCCCCATGACAGAGGGGTTAGGCCACGAGCAGTACTTC